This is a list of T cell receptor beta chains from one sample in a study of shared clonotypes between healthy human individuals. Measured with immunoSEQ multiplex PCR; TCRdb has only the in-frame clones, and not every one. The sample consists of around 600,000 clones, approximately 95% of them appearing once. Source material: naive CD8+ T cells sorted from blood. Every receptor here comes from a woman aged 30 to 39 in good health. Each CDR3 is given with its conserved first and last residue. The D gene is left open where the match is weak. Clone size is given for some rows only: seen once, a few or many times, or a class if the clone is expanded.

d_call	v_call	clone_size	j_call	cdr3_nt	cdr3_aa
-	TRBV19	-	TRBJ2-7	TGTGCCAGTAGTATAGCCTATATCTACGAGCAGTACTTC	CASSIAYIYEQYF
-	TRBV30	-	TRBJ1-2	TGTGCCTGGAGTGTAGGCCCGGGTGGGCCTCATGGCTACACCTTC	CAWSVGPGGPHGYTF
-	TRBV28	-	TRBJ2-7	TGTGCCAGCAGTACCCTCCGAGGATTCTCCTACGAGCAGTACTTC	CASSTLRGFSYEQYF
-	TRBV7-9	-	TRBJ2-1	TGTGCCAGCAGCCAGACCTCGAGCTCCTACAATGAGCAGTTCTTC	CASSQTSSSYNEQFF
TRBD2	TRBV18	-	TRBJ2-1	TGTGCCAGCTCACCTCGACTAGCGGGAGTCTCCTACAATGAGCAGTTCTTC	CASSPRLAGVSYNEQFF
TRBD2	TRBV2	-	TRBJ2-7	TGTGCCAGCAGCGAGCCCCCAGCGGGGTCCTACGAGCAGTACTTC	CASSEPPAGSYEQYF
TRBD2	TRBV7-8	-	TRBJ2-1	TGTGCCAGCAGCTCGCTCCCTAGCGGGAGCCGCAATGAGCAGTTCTTC	CASSSLPSGSRNEQFF
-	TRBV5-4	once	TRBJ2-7	TGTGCCAGCAGCCGCCAGGACGAGCAGTACTTC	CASSRQDEQYF
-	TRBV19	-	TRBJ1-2	TGTGCCAGTAGGGGCGCGAACTATGGCTACACCTTC	CASRGANYGYTF
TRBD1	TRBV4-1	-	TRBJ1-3	TGCGCCAGCAGCCAAGATCCGGGACAGATCTCTGGAAACACCATATATTTT	CASSQDPGQISGNTIYF
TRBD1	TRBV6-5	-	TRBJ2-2	TGTGCCAGCAGTTCAAACAGGGGTAGGACCGGGGAGCTGTTTTTT	CASSSNRGRTGELFF
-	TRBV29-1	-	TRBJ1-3	TGCAGCGTTGCCGGGAGTCTTTCTGGAAACACCATATATTTT	CSVAGSLSGNTIYF
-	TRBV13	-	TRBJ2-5	TGTGCCAGCAGCTTAGCGGGAGCCCTAGAGACCCAGTACTTC	CASSLAGALETQYF
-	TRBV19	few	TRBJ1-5	TGTGCCAGTAGTATATATTCAGGGGATCAGCCCCAGCATTTT	CASSIYSGDQPQHF
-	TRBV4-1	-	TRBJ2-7	TGCGCCAGCAGCCAAGAGCACAGGGTCAACGAGCAGTACTTC	CASSQEHRVNEQYF
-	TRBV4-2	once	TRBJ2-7	TGTGCCAGCAGCCAAGGGTCAGCTCGAGCCTACGAGCAGTACTTC	CASSQGSARAYEQYF
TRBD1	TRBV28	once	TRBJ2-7	TGTGCCAGCAGTTTGGGACAGGGGTACGAGCAGTACTTC	CASSLGQGYEQYF
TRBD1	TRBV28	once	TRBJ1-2	TGTGCCAGCAGTTTTGACAGGGCCTTCGATGGCTACACCTTC	CASSFDRAFDGYTF
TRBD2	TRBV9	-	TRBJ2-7	TGTGCCAGCAGCGTAGGGACTAGCGGGTTATACGAGCAGTACTTC	CASSVGTSGLYEQYF
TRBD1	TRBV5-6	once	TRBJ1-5	TGTGCCAGCAGCTGGGGACAGGTAAATCAGCCCCAGCATTTT	CASSWGQVNQPQHF
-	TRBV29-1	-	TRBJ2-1	TGCAGCGTTGTGGAGTTGGTGGGCTACAATGAGCAGTTCTTC	CSVVELVGYNEQFF
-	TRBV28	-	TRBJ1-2	TGTGCCAGCAGTTTTTCAGTACTGGACAACTCGGCAAGAGGCTACACCTTC	CASSFSVLDNSARGYTF